This T cell receptor (beta chain) was captured by sequencing in a study of shared clonotypes between healthy human individuals. Profiling relied on immunoSEQ multiplex PCR, and the TCRdb table lists in-frame clones only, not all of them. The table includes 2 million to 2.5 million clones, roughly 90% detected once. Germline values: CDR1 MNHNY, CDR2 SVGAGI (reference sequence). V lost 8 bases to trimming and J lost 2 bases, with 10 bases between them. There are 12 residues in the CDR3. Input material: naive CD4+ T cells from PBMCs. The sample's subset: CD45RA+ positively selected. The chain employs TRBV6-6 and TRBJ2-7; D possibly corresponds to TRBD1 (5 bases). The clonotype comes from a man between 18 and 29 years old in good health. Some clones in this sample may be carry-over from other donors' samples. The CDR3: CASSAGTYEQYF. CDR3 in DNA: TGTGCCAGCTCCGCAGGGACCTACGAGCAGTACTTC.